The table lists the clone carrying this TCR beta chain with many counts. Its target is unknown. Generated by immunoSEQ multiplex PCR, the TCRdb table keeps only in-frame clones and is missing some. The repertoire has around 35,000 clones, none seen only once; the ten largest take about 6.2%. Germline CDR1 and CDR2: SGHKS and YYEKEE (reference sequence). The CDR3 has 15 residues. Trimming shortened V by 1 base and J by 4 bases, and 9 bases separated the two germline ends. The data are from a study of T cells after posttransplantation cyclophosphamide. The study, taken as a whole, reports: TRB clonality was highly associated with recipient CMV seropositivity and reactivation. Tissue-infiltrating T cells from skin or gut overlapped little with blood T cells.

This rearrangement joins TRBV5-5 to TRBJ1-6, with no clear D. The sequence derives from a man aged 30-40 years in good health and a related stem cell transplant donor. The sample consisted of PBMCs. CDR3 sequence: CASSLNPQYNSPLHF. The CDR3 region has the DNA TGTGCCAGCAGCTTGAATCCGCAGTATAATTCACCCCTCCACTTT.